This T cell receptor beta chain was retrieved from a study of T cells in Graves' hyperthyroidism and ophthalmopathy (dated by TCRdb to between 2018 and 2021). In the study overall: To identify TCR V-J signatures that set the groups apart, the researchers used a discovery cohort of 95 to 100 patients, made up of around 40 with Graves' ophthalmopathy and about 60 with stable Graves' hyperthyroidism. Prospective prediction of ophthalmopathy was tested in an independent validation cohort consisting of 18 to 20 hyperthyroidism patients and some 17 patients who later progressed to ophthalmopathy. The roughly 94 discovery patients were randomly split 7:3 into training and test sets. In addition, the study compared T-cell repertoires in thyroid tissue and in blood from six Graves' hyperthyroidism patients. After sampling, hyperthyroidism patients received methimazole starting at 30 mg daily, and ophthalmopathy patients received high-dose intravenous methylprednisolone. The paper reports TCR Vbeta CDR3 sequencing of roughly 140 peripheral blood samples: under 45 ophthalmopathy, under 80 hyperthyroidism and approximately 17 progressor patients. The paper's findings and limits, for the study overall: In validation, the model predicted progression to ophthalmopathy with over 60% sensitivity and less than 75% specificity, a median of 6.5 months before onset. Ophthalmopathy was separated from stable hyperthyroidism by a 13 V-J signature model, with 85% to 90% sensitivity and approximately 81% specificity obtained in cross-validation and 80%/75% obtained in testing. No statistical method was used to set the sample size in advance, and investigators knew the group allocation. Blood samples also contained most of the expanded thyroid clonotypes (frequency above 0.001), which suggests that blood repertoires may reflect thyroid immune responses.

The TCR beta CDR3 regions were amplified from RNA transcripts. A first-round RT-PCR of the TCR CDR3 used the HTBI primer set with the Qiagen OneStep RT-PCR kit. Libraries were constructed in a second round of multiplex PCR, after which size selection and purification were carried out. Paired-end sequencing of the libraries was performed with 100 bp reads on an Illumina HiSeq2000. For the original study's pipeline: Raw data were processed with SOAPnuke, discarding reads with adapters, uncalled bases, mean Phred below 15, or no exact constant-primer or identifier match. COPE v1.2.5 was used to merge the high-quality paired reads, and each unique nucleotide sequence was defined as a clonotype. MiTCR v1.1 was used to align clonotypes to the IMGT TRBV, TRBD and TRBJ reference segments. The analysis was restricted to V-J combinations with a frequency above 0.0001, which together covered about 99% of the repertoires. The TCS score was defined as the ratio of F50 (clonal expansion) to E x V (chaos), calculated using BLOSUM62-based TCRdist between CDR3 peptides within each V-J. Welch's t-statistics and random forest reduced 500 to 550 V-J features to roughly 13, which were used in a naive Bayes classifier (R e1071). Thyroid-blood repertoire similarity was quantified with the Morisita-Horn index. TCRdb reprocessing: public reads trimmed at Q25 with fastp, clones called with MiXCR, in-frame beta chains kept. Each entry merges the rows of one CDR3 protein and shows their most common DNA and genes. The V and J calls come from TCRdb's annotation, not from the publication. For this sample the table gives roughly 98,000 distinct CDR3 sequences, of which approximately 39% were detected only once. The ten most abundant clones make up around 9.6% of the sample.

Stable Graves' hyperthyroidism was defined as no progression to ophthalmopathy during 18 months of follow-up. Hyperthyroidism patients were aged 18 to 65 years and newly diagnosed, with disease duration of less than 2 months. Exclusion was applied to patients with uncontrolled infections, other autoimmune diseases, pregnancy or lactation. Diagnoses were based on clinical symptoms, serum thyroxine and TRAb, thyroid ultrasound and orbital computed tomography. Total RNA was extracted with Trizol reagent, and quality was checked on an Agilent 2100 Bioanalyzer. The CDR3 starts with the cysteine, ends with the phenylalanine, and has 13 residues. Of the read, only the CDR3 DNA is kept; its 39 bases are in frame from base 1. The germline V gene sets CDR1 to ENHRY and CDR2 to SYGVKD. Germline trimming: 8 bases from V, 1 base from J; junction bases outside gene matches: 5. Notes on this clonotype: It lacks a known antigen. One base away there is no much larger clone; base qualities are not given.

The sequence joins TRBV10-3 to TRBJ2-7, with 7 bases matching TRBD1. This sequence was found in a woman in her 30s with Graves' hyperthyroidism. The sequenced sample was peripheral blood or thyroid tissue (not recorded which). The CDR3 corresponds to CAIGPGQSYEQYF. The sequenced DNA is TGTGCCATCGGACCGGGACAGTCCTACGAGCAGTACTTC.